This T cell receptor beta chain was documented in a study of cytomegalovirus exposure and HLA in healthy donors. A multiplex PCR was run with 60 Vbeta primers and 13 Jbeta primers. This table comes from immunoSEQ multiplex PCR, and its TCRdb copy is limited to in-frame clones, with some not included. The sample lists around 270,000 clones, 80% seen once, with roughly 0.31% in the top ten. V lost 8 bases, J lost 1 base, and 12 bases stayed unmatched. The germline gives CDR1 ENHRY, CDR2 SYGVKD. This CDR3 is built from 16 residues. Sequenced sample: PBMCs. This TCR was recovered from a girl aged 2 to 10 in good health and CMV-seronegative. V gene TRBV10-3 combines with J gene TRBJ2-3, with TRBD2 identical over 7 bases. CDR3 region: CAIRTSSGHGTDTQYF. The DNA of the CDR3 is TGTGCCATCCGGACTAGTTCGGGGCACGGCACAGATACGCAGTATTTT.